This T cell receptor (beta chain) was identified in a study of long-term antiretroviral therapy in people with HIV. Study-wide context: The 2015 immediate-ART recommendation was preceded by the earliest samples by about a decade. General study points: Comparison with controls showed narrower CDR3 length ranges in HIV repertoires. After ART, diversity increased yet remained lower than transplant donor controls.

This was the immunoSEQ v3.0 assay at survey level. The study targeted 40,000-50,000 T-cell genomes per sample in sequencing. Assay used: immunoSEQ multiplex PCR; TCRdb lists only in-frame clones, some missing. The table lists about 34,000 clones, around 84% of them singletons. V shed 8 bases and J shed 4 bases, with 15 bases lying between them. The CDR3 contains 14 residues. Germline CDR1 is MNHEY and CDR2 is SVGAGI. This clone was recorded a few times. Its specificity is unknown. This TCR came from a woman aged 25 to 39 with HIV. The starting material was unsorted PBMCs, obtained approximately 2.9 years before starting antiretroviral therapy. The chain is built from TRBV6-5 and TRBJ1-5, with a tentative D call TRBD1 (5 bases). CDR3 DNA sequence: TGTGCCAGCGGGGACGGCAGGACGAATCAGCCCCAGCATTTT. Amino acid sequence: CASGDGRTNQPQHF.